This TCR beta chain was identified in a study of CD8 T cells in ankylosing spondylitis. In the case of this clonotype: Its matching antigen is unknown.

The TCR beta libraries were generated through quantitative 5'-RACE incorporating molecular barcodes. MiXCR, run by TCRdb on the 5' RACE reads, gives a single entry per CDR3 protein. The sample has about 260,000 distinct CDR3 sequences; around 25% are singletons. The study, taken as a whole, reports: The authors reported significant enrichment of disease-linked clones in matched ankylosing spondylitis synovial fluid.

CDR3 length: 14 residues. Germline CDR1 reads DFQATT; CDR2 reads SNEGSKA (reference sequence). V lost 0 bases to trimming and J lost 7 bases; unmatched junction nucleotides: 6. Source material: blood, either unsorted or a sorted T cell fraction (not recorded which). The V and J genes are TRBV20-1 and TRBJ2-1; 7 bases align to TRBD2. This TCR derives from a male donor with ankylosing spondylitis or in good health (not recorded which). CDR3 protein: CSARDWGGRNEQFF. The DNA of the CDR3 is TGCAGTGCTAGAGATTGGGGGGGGAGAAATGAGCAGTTCTTC.